The rows below give T cell receptor beta chains drawn from one sample of a study of blood T cell repertoires in COVID-19. TCRdb's copy holds only in-frame clones and misses some; the assay was immunoSEQ multiplex PCR. Among about 140,000 clones listed, around 84% were seen once. The sequencing input was peripheral blood. The receptors stem from a human donor in a cohort sampled during active COVID-19. Each CDR3 is given without its conserved first and last residue. Fields, in order: clone size, V gene, CDR3 protein. The size of a clone is reported for some rows only, either as once, few or many, or as a class for expanded clones.

>.|TRBV30
ACSGGANTGELF
>.|TRBV27
ASSSVNTEAF
>once|TRBV3-1/TRBV3-2
ASSPSYEQY
>.|TRBV18
ASSPPDGLEAF
>few|TRBV9
ASSPRGGSGEKLF
>.|TRBV7-8
ASSSATSRGGETQY
>.|TRBV7-9
ASSLSGGSEF
>.|TRBV7-9
AWDRGPSNTGELF
>.|TRBV6-5
ASSKGALGAGELF
>.|TRBV9
ASSPHVVERGMLQETQY
>.|TRBV12-3/TRBV12-4
ASSLGENQPQH
>.|TRBV3-1/TRBV3-2
ASTDTGVLNEAF